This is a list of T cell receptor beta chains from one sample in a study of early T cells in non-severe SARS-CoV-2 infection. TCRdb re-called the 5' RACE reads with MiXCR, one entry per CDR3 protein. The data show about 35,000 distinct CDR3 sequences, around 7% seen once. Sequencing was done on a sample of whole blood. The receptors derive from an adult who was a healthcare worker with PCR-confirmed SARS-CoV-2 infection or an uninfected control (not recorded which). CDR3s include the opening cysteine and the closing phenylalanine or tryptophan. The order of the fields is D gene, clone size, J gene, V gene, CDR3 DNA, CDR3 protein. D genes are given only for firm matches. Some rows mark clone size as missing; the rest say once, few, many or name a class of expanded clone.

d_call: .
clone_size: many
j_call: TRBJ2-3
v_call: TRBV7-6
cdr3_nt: TGTGCCAGCAGGGAGGACCGCCTCGGAGATACGCAGTATTTT
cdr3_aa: CASREDRLGDTQYF

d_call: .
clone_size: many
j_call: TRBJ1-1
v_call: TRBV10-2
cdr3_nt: TGCGCCAGCAGTGAGTCACCGAACACTGAAGCTTTCTTT
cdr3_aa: CASSESPNTEAFF

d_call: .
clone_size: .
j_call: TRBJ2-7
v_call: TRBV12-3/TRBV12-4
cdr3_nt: TGTGCCAGCAGTTTTTTACCGGGCGGATACGAGCAGTACTTC
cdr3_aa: CASSFLPGGYEQYF

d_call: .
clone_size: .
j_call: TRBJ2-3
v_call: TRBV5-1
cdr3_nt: TGCGCCAGCAGCTTGTCATATACGCAGTATTTT
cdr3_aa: CASSLSYTQYF

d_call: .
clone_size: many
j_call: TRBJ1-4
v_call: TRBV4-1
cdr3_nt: TGCGCCAGCAGCCAAGATACTGGAGATGAAAAACTGTTTTTT
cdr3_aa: CASSQDTGDEKLFF

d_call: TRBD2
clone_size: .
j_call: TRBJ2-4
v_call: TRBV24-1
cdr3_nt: TGTGCCACCAGCGCGGAACCTAGCGGGAGTTTGACCAAAAACATTCAGTACTTC
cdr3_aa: CATSAEPSGSLTKNIQYF

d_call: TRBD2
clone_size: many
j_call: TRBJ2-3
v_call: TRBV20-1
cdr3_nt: TGCAGTGCTGGGGGACTAGCGGTGGACTTTAGCACAGATACGCAGTATTTT
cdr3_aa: CSAGGLAVDFSTDTQYF

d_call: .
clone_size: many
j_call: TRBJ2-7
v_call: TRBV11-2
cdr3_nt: TGTGCCAGCAGCTTAGGGGGGAGCGAGCAGTACTTC
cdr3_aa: CASSLGGSEQYF

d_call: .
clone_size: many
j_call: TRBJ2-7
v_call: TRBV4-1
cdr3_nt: TGCGCCAGCAGCCAAGAAGGTGGCGAACCATACTACGAGCAGTACTTC
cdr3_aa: CASSQEGGEPYYEQYF

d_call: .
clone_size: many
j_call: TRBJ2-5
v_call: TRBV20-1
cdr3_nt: TGCAGTGCCCGATGGGGGACCCAGTACTTC
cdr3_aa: CSARWGTQYF

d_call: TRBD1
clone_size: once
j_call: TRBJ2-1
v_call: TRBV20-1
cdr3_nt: TGCAGTGCTAGAGATACAGGGGGGCCATCCAATGAGCAGTTCTTC
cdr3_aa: CSARDTGGPSNEQFF

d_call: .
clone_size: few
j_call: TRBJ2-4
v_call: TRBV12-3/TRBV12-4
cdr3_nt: TGTGCCAGCAGTTTTTCCTCTCTAGCTGTGGCCAAAAACATTCAGTACTTC
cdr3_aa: CASSFSSLAVAKNIQYF

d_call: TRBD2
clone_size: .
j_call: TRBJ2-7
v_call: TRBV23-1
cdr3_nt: TGCGCCAGCAATCTCCGAGCGGGAGGGCCCTACGAGCAGTACTTC
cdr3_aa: CASNLRAGGPYEQYF

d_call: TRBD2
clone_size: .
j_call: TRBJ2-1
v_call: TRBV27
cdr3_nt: TGTGCCAGCAGTCCAAGCGGGAACTCCTACAATGAGCAGTTCTTC
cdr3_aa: CASSPSGNSYNEQFF

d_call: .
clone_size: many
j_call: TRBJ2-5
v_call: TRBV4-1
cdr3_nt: TGCGCCAGCAGCCAAGTAAATATGGGGTTCCAAGAGACCCAGTACTTC
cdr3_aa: CASSQVNMGFQETQYF

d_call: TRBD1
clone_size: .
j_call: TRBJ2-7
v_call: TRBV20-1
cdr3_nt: TGCAGTGCTTCCGACAGGGGTTACGAGCAGTACTTC
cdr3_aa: CSASDRGYEQYF

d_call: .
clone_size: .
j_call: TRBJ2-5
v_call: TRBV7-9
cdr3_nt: TGTGCCAGCAGCTTTAATTACGGTGAAGAGACCCAGTACTTC
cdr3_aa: CASSFNYGEETQYF

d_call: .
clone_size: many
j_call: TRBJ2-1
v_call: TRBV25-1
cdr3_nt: TGTGCCAGCAGTAACAATGAGCAGTTCTTC
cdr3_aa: CASSNNEQFF

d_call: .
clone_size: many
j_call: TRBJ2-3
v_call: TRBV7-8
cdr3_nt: TGTGCCAGCAGCCCCCCGGCAGATACGCAGTATTTT
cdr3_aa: CASSPPADTQYF

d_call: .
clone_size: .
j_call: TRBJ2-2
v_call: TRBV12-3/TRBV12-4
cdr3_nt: TGTGCCAGCAGTTTAGGGACTTTCACCGGGGAGCTGTTTTTT
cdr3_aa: CASSLGTFTGELFF

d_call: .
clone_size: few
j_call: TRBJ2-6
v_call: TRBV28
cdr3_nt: TGTGCCAGCAGTTCCCTAGCTGGGGCCAACGTCCTGACTTTC
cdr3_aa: CASSSLAGANVLTF

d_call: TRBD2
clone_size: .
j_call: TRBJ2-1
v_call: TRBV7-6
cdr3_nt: TGTGCCAGCAGTTTTAGCGGGAGTTACAATGAGCAGTTCTTC
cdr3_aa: CASSFSGSYNEQFF

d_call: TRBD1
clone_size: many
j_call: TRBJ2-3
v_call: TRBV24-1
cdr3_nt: TGTGCCACCAGTGAACCGGGACAGGGCACAGATACGCAGTATTTT
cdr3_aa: CATSEPGQGTDTQYF

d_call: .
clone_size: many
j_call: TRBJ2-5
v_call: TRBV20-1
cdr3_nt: TGCAGTCCCCTACAAACGGAGACCCAGTACTTC
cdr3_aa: CSPLQTETQYF

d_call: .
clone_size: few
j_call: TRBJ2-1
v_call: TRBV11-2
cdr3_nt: TGTGCCAGCAGCTTAGTTACGACTAGCTCCTACAATGAGCAGTTCTTC
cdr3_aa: CASSLVTTSSYNEQFF

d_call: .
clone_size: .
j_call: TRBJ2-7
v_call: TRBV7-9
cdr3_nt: TGTGCCAGCAGCTTAATGTTGGGAGCATACGAGCAGTACTTC
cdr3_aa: CASSLMLGAYEQYF

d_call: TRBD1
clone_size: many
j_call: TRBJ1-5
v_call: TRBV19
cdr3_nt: TGTGCCAGTAGTGGGACAGGGGGCGACCAGCCCCAGCATTTT
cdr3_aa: CASSGTGGDQPQHF

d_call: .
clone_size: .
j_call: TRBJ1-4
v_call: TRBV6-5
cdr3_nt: TGTGCCAGCAGTTACTCGAGGCAGAACAATGAAAAACTGTTTTTT
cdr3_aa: CASSYSRQNNEKLFF

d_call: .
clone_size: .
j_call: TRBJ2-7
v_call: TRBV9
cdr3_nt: TGTGCCAGCAGCGTAGACCGGGACATCTCGGGCGAGCAGTACTTC
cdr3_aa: CASSVDRDISGEQYF

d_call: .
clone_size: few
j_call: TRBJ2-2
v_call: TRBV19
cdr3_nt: TGTGCCAGTAAAAGGTCGAACACCGGGGAGCTGTTTTTT
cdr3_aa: CASKRSNTGELFF

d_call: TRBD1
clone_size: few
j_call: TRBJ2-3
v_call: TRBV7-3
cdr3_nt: TGTGCCAGCAGCCAGACAGGGGATACGCAGTATTTT
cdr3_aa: CASSQTGDTQYF

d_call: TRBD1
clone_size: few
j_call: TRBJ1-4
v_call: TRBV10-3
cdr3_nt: TGTGCCACCGCAGTCGAGAAGGGGGCCGGAGAAAAACTGTTTTTT
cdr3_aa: CATAVEKGAGEKLFF

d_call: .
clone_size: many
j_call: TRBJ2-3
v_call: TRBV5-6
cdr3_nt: TGTGCCAGCACTACCGGGACCCAGGCTAGCACAGATACGCAGTATTTT
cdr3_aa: CASTTGTQASTDTQYF

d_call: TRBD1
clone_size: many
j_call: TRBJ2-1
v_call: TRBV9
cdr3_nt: TGTGCCAGCAGCGTTCCACCGACAGGGAGCTACAATGAGCAGTTCTTC
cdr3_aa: CASSVPPTGSYNEQFF

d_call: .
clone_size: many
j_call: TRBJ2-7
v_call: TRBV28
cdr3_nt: TGTGCCAGCAGTCTCCGACGGGAGAAGCAGTACTTC
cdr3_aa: CASSLRREKQYF

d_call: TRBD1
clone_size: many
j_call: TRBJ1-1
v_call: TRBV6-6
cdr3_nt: TGTGCCAGCAGTGCCAGCGGACAGGGGGAGACTGAAGCTTTCTTT
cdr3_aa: CASSASGQGETEAFF

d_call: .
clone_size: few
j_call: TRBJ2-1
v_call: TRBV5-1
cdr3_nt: TGCGCCAGCAGCTTGGTCCTAGACAATGAGCAGTTCTTC
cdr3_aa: CASSLVLDNEQFF

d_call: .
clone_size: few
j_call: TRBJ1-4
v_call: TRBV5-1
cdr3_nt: TGCGCCAGCAGCCCGACTCCGCCGGGACAATATGAAAAACTGTTTTTT
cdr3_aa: CASSPTPPGQYEKLFF

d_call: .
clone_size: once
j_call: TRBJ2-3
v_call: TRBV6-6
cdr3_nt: TGTGCCAGCACCTTACTCTGGTCTGGGCGGGGTGCGGATACGCAGTATTTT
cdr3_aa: CASTLLWSGRGADTQYF

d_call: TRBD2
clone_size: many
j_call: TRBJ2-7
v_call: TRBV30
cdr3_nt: TGTGCCTGGAGAACTAGCGGGAGCTCCTACGAGCAGTACTTC
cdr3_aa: CAWRTSGSSYEQYF

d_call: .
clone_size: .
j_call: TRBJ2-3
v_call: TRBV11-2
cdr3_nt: TGTGCCAGCAGGCACAGGGTAGATACGCAGTATTTT
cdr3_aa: CASRHRVDTQYF

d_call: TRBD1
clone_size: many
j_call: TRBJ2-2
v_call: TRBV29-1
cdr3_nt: TGCAGCGTTCGGACCGGGACAGGCACGGCGCGGGAGCTGTTTTTT
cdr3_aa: CSVRTGTGTARELFF

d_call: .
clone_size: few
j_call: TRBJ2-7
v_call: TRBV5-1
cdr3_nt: TGCGCCAGCAGCTTGAGAGGGGGCGAGCAGTACTTC
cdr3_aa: CASSLRGGEQYF

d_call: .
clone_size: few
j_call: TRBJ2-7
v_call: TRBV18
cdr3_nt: TGTGCCAGCTGCCCACGGGACAACCCATCAGAGCAGTACTTC
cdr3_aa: CASCPRDNPSEQYF

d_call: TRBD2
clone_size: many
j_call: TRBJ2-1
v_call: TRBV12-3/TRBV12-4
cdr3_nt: TGTGCCAGCTCGACTAGCGGAGACCTCAATGAGCAGTTCTTC
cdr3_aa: CASSTSGDLNEQFF

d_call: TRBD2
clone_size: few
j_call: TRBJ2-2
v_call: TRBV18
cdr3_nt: TGTGCCAGCTCCCCGCGGCAGGCCAGCGGGGCGAACACCGGGGAGCTGTTTTTT
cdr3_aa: CASSPRQASGANTGELFF

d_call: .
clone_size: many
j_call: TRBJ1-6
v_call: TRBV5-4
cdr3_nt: TGTGCCAGCAGGCCCGGGGGTATGGAGGATTCACCCCTCCACTTT
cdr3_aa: CASRPGGMEDSPLHF

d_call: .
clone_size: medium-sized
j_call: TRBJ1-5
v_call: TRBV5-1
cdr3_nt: TGCGCCAGCAGCTTGGAAGGGGGGATCAATCAGCCCCAGCATTTT
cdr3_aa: CASSLEGGINQPQHF

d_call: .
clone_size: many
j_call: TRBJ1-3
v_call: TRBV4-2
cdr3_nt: TGTGCCAGCAGCCAAGACGGCGGGACTGGAAACACCATATATTTT
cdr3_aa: CASSQDGGTGNTIYF

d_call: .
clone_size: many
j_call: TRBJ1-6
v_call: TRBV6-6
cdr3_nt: TGTGCCAGCAGTCCTCCGATGGGGGGCGAGTCGGGACCCCTCCACTTT
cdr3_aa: CASSPPMGGESGPLHF

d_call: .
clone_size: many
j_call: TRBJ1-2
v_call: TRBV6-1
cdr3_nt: TGTGCCAGCAGTGAAGGTGGAGAGGGGAGAGAGACCTTC
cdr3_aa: CASSEGGEGRETF

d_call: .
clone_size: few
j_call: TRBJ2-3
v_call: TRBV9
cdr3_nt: TGTGCCAGCAGGGGCAGCACAGATACGCAGTATTTT
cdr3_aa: CASRGSTDTQYF

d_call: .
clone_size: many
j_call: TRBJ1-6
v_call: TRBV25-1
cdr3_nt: TGTGCCAGCAGTGAATCGGACAGCCCGAATTCACCCCTCCACTTT
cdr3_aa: CASSESDSPNSPLHF

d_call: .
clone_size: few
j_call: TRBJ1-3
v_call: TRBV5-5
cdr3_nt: TGTGCCAGCAGCAGAGGACCGTCAAGGGAAAACACCATATATTTT
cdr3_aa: CASSRGPSRENTIYF